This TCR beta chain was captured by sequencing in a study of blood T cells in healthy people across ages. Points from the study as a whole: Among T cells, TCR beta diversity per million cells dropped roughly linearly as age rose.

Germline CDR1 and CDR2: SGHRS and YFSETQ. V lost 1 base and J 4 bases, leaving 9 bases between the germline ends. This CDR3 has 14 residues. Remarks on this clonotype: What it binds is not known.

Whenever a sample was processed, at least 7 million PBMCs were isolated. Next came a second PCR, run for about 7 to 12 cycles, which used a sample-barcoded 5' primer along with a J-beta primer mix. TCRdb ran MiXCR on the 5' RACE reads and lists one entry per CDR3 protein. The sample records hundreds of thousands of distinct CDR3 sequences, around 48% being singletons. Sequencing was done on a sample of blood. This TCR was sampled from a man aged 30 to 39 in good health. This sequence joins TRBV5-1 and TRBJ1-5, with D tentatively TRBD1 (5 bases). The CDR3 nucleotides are TGCGCCAGCAGCTTGCAGGGTACTAATCAGCCCCAGCATTTT. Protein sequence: CASSLQGTNQPQHF.